Listed here are 19 T cell receptor beta chains from one sample, sequenced in a study of blood T cells in healthy people across ages. Next came a second PCR, run for about 7 to 12 cycles, which used a sample-barcoded 5' primer along with a J-beta primer mix. TCRdb used MiXCR to reprocess the 5' RACE reads, holding one entry per CDR3 protein. The sample shows more than 650,000 distinct CDR3 sequences, about a fifth of them seen only once. The specimen sequenced was blood. The receptor source for this set is a man in his 70s in good health.

This clonotype was found a few times. J is TRBJ1-6 and V is TRBV18; D gene uncertain. CDR3 size: 14 residues. From germline, CDR1 is KGHSH and CDR2 LQKENI. The ends were cut back, 3 bases at V and 9 bases at J, with 12 bases in the middle. The CDR3 here is CASSPRQESSPLHF. The CDR3 DNA follows: TGTGCCAGCTCACCTAGGCAGGAAAGTTCACCCCTCCACTTT.

Comment on this clonotype: This may stem from a read error, because a much larger clone lies one nucleotide away. No conserved phenylalanine or tryptophan is present at the end of the CDR3, so a read error is the likely explanation. This CDR3 reads CASSAGTGGQPQHL. CDR3 DNA sequence: TGTGCCAGCAGCGCCGGGACAGGGGGCCAGCCCCAGCATTTA. This rearrangement joins TRBV9 to TRBJ1-5; 12 nucleotides match TRBD1. Germline V CDR1 and CDR2: SGDLS, YYNGEE. The CDR3 runs 14 residues. V lost 3 bases and J lost 7; bases outside the gene matches: 2.

This sequence joins TRBV7-2 and TRBJ2-2; 12 bases align to TRBD2. After removal of 10 bases from V and 2 bases from J, the junction contained 5 bases not matched to a gene. The germline V gene has CDR1 SGHTA and CDR2 FQGNSA. The CDR3 runs 15 residues. The CDR3 sequence: CAISGLAGNTGELFF. CDR3 DNA: TGTGCCATTTCTGGACTAGCGGGAAACACCGGGGAGCTGTTTTTT. The variable domain in full, with the rest retrieved from reference TRBV7-2 and TRBJ2-2, is GAGVSQSPSNKVTEKGKDVELRCDPISGHTALYWYRQSLGQGLEFLIYFQGNSAPDKSGLPSDRFSAERTGGSVSTLTIQRTQQEDSAVYLCAISGLAGNTGELFFGEGSRLTVL.

This clonotype occurred many times. The CDR3 spells CASSRLVSGANVLTF. In DNA form, the CDR3 reads TGTGCCAGCAGCCGACTGGTCTCTGGGGCCAACGTCCTGACTTTC. The chain employs TRBV11-2 and TRBJ2-6; D call uncertain. With 5 bases removed from V and 0 bases from J, the gap between germline ends came to 8 bases. Germline CDR1 reads SGHAT; CDR2 reads FQNNGV. CDR3 length: 15 residues.

The chain couples TRBV5-6 to TRBJ1-2; possible D gene TRBD1, 5 bases. The CDR3 runs to 15 residues. V was clipped by 3 bases and J by 8 bases, with 20 bases between them. Germline V CDR1 and CDR2: SGHDT, YYEEEE. This CDR3 is CASSSPSGLVAGYTF. Written as DNA, the CDR3 is TGTGCCAGCAGCTCCCCCTCGGGGCTGGTGGCAGGCTACACCTTC.

J is TRBJ2-2 and V is TRBV30; D uncertain. The CDR3 spans 12 residues. V lost 8 bases, J lost 4 bases, and 11 bases lay in between. In germline, CDR1 is GTSNPN, CDR2 SVGIG (reference sequence). This chain's CDR3 is CAGSLRTGELFF. The CDR3 DNA reads as TGTGCCGGCAGTTTACGCACCGGGGAGCTGTTTTTT.

This chain uses TRBV5-1 with TRBJ1-3; tentative D call: TRBD1 (6 bases). V dropped 0 bases and J dropped 0 bases, with 10 bases sitting between them. The length of the CDR3 is 16 residues. Germline CDR1 SGHRS, CDR2 YFSETQ. The CDR3 protein is CASSLGQASSGNTIYF. CDR3 DNA sequence: TGCGCCAGCAGCTTGGGACAGGCGAGCTCTGGAAACACCATATATTTT.

This clonotype appeared a few times. The V and J genes are TRBV29-1 and TRBJ2-1; no firm D call. CDR3 length: 12 amino acids. The ends were cut back, 1 base at V and 7 bases at J, with 8 bases in the middle. Germline V CDR1 and CDR2: SQVTM, ANQGSEA. This CDR3 reads CSVEVVGNEQFF. DNA of the CDR3: TGCAGCGTTGAAGTCGTAGGGAATGAGCAGTTCTTC.

This clonotype was counted only a few times. This chain connects TRBV27 to TRBJ2-1, with 7 nucleotides matching TRBD2. The J call may be wrong; the DNA end is better matched by TRBJ2-7. Germline values: CDR1 MNHEY, CDR2 SMNVEV (reference sequence). The CDR3 covers 13 residues. CDR3 in DNA: TGTGCCAGCAGAAGCGGGGTATACTACGAGCAGTACTTC. Its protein is CASRSGVYYEQYF.

This clonotype has only a few counts. V is TRBV5-1 and J is TRBJ2-1, with 8 bases fitting TRBD1. The germline V gene encodes CDR1 SGHRS and CDR2 YFSETQ. The CDR3 loop spans 14 amino acids. V lost 3 bases, J lost 3 bases, and 2 bases stayed unmatched. The CDR3 loop reads CASSSTGDYNEQFF. The DNA for the CDR3 is TGCGCCAGCAGCTCGACAGGGGACTACAATGAGCAGTTCTTC.

This clonotype was seen a handful of times. The chain employs TRBV7-3 and TRBJ2-1; D not resolved. This CDR3 is 14 amino acids long. Looked up from germline, CDR1 is SGHTA and CDR2 is FQGTGA. Trimming stripped 5 bases from V and 0 bases from J, with 8 bases between. Here the CDR3 DNA reads TGTGCCAGCAGCACGACTTTCTCCTACAATGAGCAGTTCTTC. Amino acids: CASSTTFSYNEQFF.

This chain joins TRBV25-1 and TRBJ1-1, with D perhaps matching TRBD1 (5 bases). Deletions cut 4 bases from V and 5 bases from J, with 14 bases between. This CDR3 contains 14 residues. Per the germline V gene, CDR1 is MGHDK and CDR2 is SYGVNS. CDR3 sequence: CASSGRTGRTEAFF. CDR3 sequence (DNA): TGTGCCAGCAGTGGAAGGACGGGGCGTACTGAAGCTTTCTTT.

V usage is TRBV5-1 and J usage is TRBJ2-3, with TRBD2 identical over 12 bases. CDR3 size: 16 residues. V was clipped by 4 bases and J by 3 bases; unmatched bases: 6. Germline CDR1 reads SGHRS; CDR2 reads YFSETQ. The CDR3 DNA is TGCGCCAGCAGCCAGAAGACTAGCGGGGGAACAGATACGCAGTATTTT. This translates into CASSQKTSGGTDTQYF.

This clonotype turned up a few times. The rearrangement links TRBV20-1 to TRBJ2-5; 13 bases agree with TRBD2. V trimming: 3 bases; J trimming: 5 bases; junction bases outside the gene matches: 3. The germline CDR1 and CDR2 sequences are DFQATT and SNEGSKA (reference sequence). The CDR3 contains 14 residues. For the CDR3, the DNA is TGCAGTGCTAGGGGGACTAGCGGGACGGAGACCCAGTACTTC. This translates into CSARGTSGTETQYF.

This clonotype was seen more than once but under ten times. The chain carries TRBV20-1 and TRBJ1-5, with no clear D. V lost 4 bases and J lost 6, with 13 bases in between. CDR1 is DFQATT, CDR2 SNEGSKA, per germline (reference sequence). There are 13 residues in the CDR3. The CDR3 DNA reads as TGCAGTGCTATTAAGGGATCGGTTCAGCCCCAGCATTTT. Translation gives CSAIKGSVQPQHF.

For this clonotype: The conserved final phenylalanine or tryptophan is absent from the CDR3, which likely points to a read error. The rearrangement joins TRBV12-3 or TRBV12-4 to TRBJ2-3, with 8 positions matching TRBD2. After removal of 7 bases from V and 0 bases from J, the junction contained 3 bases not matched to a gene. The CDR3 extends over 14 amino acids. The CDR3 bases are TGTGCCAGCACCAAGCGGGGGAGCACAGATACGCAGTATTCT. This encodes CASTKRGSTDTQYS.

The rearrangement joins TRBV11-3 to TRBJ1-2, with 7 bases identical to TRBD1. V dropped 1 base and J dropped 6; count of bases not matched to a gene: 5. CDR1 SGHNT and CDR2 YENEEA come from the germline V gene. The CDR3 length is 14 residues. The CDR3 loop is CASSLVGTADGYTF. As DNA, the CDR3 is TGTGCCAGCAGCTTAGTTGGGACAGCTGATGGCTACACCTTC.

The chain carries TRBV20-1 and TRBJ2-7; perhaps TRBD2 as D (6 bases). This CDR3 contains 16 residues. Trimming shortened V by 4 bases and J by 2 bases, and 21 bases separated the two germline ends. CDR1 and CDR2 from the germline V gene are DFQATT and SNEGSKA (reference sequence). CDR3 sequence (DNA): TGCAGTGCTACGGCGAGAATAGCGGAAAACCCCTACGAGCAGTACTTC. Amino acids: CSATARIAENPYEQYF.

The chain employs TRBV5-6 and TRBJ1-1; the D is unclear. This CDR3 comprises 12 residues. Germline V lookup: CDR1 SGHDT, CDR2 YYEEEE. V dropped 5 bases and J dropped 2 bases, with 7 bases sitting between them. The CDR3 nucleotides are TGTGCCAGCAGAGTCTCTAACACTGAAGCTTTCTTT. Encoded protein: CASRVSNTEAFF. Full variable domain (remainder filled in from reference TRBV5-6 and TRBJ1-1): DAGVTQSPTHLIKTRGQQVTLRCSPKSGHDTVSWYQQALGQGPQFIFQYYEEEERQRGNFPDRFSGHQFPNYSSELNVNALLLGDSALYLCASRVSNTEAFFGQGTRLTVV.